This TCR beta chain originates from a study of blood T cell repertoires in COVID-19. The overall study: The study drew acute and convalescent COVID-19 samples from the United States, Italy and Spain. PBMCs, B-cell-depleted T cells, or T cells provided the cDNA or gDNA that made up the material.

In the authors' methods: Amplification from reference gene primers served as the basis for estimated nucleated cell counts. Sequencing used immunoSEQ multiplex PCR; TCRdb keeps in-frame clones, though not all of them. V and J calls and clone size are those listed in that table; D and trimming were worked out from the DNA. The sample has around 250,000 clones, almost 85% seen once. Trimming took 8 bases from V and 5 from J, leaving 16 bases between them. This CDR3 region has 15 residues. The V gene's germline CDR1 is SNHLY and CDR2 FYNNEI. This rearrangement joins TRBV2 to TRBJ1-6; tentatively, D is TRBD1 (6 bases). This receptor was identified in an elderly woman with acute or convalescent COVID-19. The sample comprised peripheral blood. The CDR3 sequence is CASSVGTGNNSPLHF. CDR3 nucleotides: TGTGCCAGCTCCGTCGGAACAGGGAATAATTCACCCCTCCACTTT.